Listed below are T cell receptor beta chains from one sample, sequenced in a study of shared clonotypes between healthy human individuals. Produced via immunoSEQ multiplex PCR; TCRdb's table is partial and in-frame only. The repertoire holds approximately 2.5 million clones, around 94% seen once, with roughly 0.15% in the top ten. The sequencing sample was made of naive CD4+ T cells sorted from blood. These receptors were collected from a man between 18 and 29 years old in good health. Each CDR3 is given with its conserved first and last residue. Clone size is shown for a subset of rows, as once, few, many or a class of expanded clone.

TRBJ2-1 | TRBV6-5 | . | CASSYSLANEQFF
TRBJ2-1 | TRBV1 | . | CTSSPLRARDEQFF
TRBJ1-1 | TRBV14 | . | CASSQPGGSSEAFF
TRBJ2-1 | TRBV10-2 | . | CAARDFGEGGVIF
TRBJ2-5 | TRBV9 | once | CASSVDNRVGETQYF
TRBJ2-5 | TRBV7-3 | . | CASSLKGMETQYF
TRBJ2-7 | TRBV5-1 | . | CASSLGGVTYEQYF
TRBJ2-7 | TRBV11-1 | . | CASSFELSYEQYF
TRBJ1-5 | TRBV10-3 | . | CAISEARSFNQPQHF
TRBJ2-3 | TRBV10-3 | . | CAISGNTDTQYF
TRBJ2-7 | TRBV30 | . | CAWSGDGYSYEQYF
TRBJ2-4 | TRBV7-2 | . | CASSLARNSGVAKNIQYF
TRBJ2-4 | TRBV28 | . | CASRASGSNIQYF
TRBJ2-7 | TRBV5-5 | . | CASSLQDNYEQYF
TRBJ2-7 | TRBV27 | . | CASSPGGGRASSYEQYF
TRBJ2-1 | TRBV18 | . | CASSPSIAGYSYNEQFF
TRBJ1-6 | TRBV28 | . | CASNTGTGLSPLHF
TRBJ2-7 | TRBV7-8 | . | CASSLAPAHEQYF
TRBJ2-2 | TRBV6-4 | . | CASSEGLVGTGELFF
TRBJ1-4 | TRBV7-8 | . | CASSLGTATNEKLFF
TRBJ2-7 | TRBV10-2 | once | CASSKLAGTSYEQYF
TRBJ1-1 | TRBV6-5 | . | CASGQGMNTEAFF
TRBJ2-7 | TRBV20-1 | . | CSARGHFEQYF
TRBJ1-2 | TRBV6-5 | . | CASSYSRQNYGYTF
TRBJ1-4 | TRBV5-6 | . | CASSFEASNEKLFF
TRBJ2-6 | TRBV6-5 | . | CASSYGQIGANVLTF
TRBJ1-2 | TRBV30 | . | CAWSARWGLQGGYTF
TRBJ1-2 | TRBV5-1 | . | CASSLKTSQAYGYTF
TRBJ2-7 | TRBV5-5 | once | CASSSGAGTGYEQYF
TRBJ1-1 | TRBV5-4 | . | CASSLQQNTEAFF
TRBJ2-5 | TRBV5-7 | . | CASSFRGAPGETQYF
TRBJ1-5 | TRBV4-3 | . | CASSQEYGEPQHF
TRBJ2-1 | TRBV15 | . | CATFATYNEQFF
TRBJ2-5 | TRBV6-1 | once | CASSEALGGRQETQYF
TRBJ2-3 | TRBV5-1 | . | CASSLPSGASLGTDTQYF
TRBJ2-7 | TRBV5-6 | . | CASSYDRGSYEQYF
TRBJ1-3 | TRBV5-4 | . | CASSNGTTGNTIYF
TRBJ1-2 | TRBV6-5 | once | CASSPGTGSGYTF
TRBJ2-3 | TRBV5-1 | . | CASSLGDRIDTQYF
TRBJ1-6 | TRBV28 | few | CASRTGTKDSPLHF
TRBJ1-1 | TRBV6-5 | . | CASSQGGANTEAFF
TRBJ1-2 | TRBV6-5 | . | CASTRGGQANYGYTF
TRBJ1-5 | TRBV28 | . | CASQWGNQPQHF
TRBJ2-7 | TRBV6-1 | . | CASRGQPYEQYF
TRBJ2-3 | TRBV5-1 | . | CASRLGTDTQYF
TRBJ1-6 | TRBV9 | . | CASSPHGDSPLHF
TRBJ2-3 | TRBV29-1 | . | CSVEPRATDTQYF
TRBJ1-5 | TRBV10-3 | . | CAISDSRDQPQHF
TRBJ2-7 | TRBV28 | . | CASSWEFSYEQYF